This TCR beta chain emerged from a study of T cells in Graves' hyperthyroidism and ophthalmopathy. The wider study: The blood sample was taken at first diagnosis, before treatment began. Study-level findings and limits: A model using 13 V-J features told ophthalmopathy apart from stable hyperthyroidism.

Amplification of TCR beta CDR3 regions was performed using RNA transcripts as template. The HTBI primer set drove a first-round RT-PCR of the TCR CDR3. Via MiXCR, TCRdb re-called the multiplex PCR reads, giving one row per CDR3 protein. This table holds about 640,000 distinct CDR3 sequences, roughly 20% found once. Germline loops: CDR1 MDHEN, CDR2 SYDVKM. CDR3 length: 15 amino acids. Deletions cut 1 base from V and 2 bases from J, with 11 bases between. This clonotype was counted a few times. Its antigen is not known. Uncontrolled infection, other autoimmune disease, pregnancy or lactation led to exclusion. PBMCs stemmed from around 9.3 ml fresh peripheral blood.

The sample taken for sequencing was blood. The V gene is TRBV28, the J gene TRBJ2-5; a weak D match, TRBD2 (6 bases). This TCR came from a man between 25 and 39 years old with Graves' ophthalmopathy. In DNA form, the CDR3 reads TGTGCCAGCAGTTTATTGGAGGGCGCACAAGAGACCCAGTACTTC. As protein: CASSLLEGAQETQYF.